This TCR beta chain was identified in a study of T-cell reconstitution after alpha-beta-depleted transplantation in children. Unique molecular identifiers were built into the TCRbeta library. TCRdb re-analysed the PCR reads in MiXCR, keeping a single row per CDR3 protein. This table holds hundreds of thousands of distinct CDR3 sequences, about an eighth found once. This clonotype has just a few counts. Its antigen is unknown. V was shortened by 4 bases and J by 3 bases, with 15 bases between the two germline ends. The length of the CDR3 is 14 residues. Per germline, CDR1 SQVTM and CDR2 ANQGSEA. Broader study findings: As was reported, about two months after transplant, alpha-beta T cells came from several hundred expanded graft clones. Newly made T cells mostly supplied T-cell counts and diversity one year after transplant. Surviving recipient cells, namely T cells and thymic progenitors, were the source of high day-60 TCRbeta diversity in some patients.

This clonotype was sampled from a male patient younger than 18 who had a stem cell transplant for acute myeloid leukemia, so the T cells may come from the graft donor. This chain uses TRBV29-1 with TRBJ1-2, with D possibly TRBD1 on 5 matching bases. Here the sequenced sample was PBMCs, mostly from graft donor cells, taken 360 days after TCRalphabeta/CD19-depleted stem cell transplant. This CDR3 is CSVGGSGTYYGYTF. The CDR3 nucleotides read TGCAGCGTTGGGGGCTCAGGTACATACTATGGCTACACCTTC.